This T cell receptor (beta chain) was sequenced in a study of patients and donors after allogeneic stem cell transplantation (dated by TCRdb to between 2020 and 2021). The receptor library was made with RT-PCR. Sequencing took place on a NextSeq 550. TCRdb passed the public sequencing reads through fastp at Q25 and MiXCR, retaining productive beta sequences. Each record represents a unique CDR3 protein, reported with the most common genes and DNA among its rows. The sample table holds roughly 230,000 distinct CDR3 sequences, of which 13% to 15% were seen once. Clones ranked in the top ten supply around a tenth of the sample. This clonotype showed up just a few times. Its antigen target is currently unknown. Per-base qualities were not stored, and no clone one base away is much larger. Germline trimming amounts to 7 bases on V and 6 bases on J, with 14 as the count of junction bases outside the gene matches. For CDR1 and CDR2, the germline V gene (reference sequence) lists SGHAT and FQDESV. Measured from the cysteine to the phenylalanine, the CDR3 is 15 residues long. Only CDR3 DNA remains: 45 bases, in frame from the first base.

Sequenced material: blood, either unsorted or a sorted T cell fraction (not recorded which). The TCR was taken from a human donor who was either an allogeneic HSCT recipient or a stem cell or donor lymphocyte infusion donor (not recorded which). It is not recorded whose cells these are; they may come from a transplant donor. This chain joins TRBV11-1 to TRBJ1-2, and 7 junctional nucleotides match TRBD1. DNA sequence: TGTGCCAGCACCCTGAAAAGAAGTGACAGGGATGGCTACACCTTC. It translates as CASTLKRSDRDGYTF.